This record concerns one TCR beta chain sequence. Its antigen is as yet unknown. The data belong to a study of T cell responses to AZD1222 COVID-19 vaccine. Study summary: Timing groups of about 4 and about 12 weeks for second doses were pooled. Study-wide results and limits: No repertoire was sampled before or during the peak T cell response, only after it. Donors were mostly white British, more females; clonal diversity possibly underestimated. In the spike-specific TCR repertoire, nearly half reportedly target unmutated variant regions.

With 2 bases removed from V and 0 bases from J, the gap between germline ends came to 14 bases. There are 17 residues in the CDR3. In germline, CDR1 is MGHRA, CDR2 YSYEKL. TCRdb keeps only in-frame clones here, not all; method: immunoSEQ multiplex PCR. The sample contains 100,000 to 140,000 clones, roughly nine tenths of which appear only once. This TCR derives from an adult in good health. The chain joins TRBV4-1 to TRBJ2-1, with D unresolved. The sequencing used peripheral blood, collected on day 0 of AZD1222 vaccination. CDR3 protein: CASSQSPDRSSYNEQFF. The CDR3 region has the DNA TGCGCCAGCAGCCAAAGTCCGGACCGCAGCTCCTACAATGAGCAGTTCTTC.